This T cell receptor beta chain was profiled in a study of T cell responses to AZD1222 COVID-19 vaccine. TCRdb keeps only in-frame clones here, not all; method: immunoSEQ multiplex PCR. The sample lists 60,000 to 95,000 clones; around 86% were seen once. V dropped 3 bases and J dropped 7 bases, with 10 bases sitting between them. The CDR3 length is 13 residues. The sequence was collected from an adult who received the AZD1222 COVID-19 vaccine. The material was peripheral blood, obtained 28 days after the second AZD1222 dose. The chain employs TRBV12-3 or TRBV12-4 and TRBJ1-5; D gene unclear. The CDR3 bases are TGTGCCAGCAGTTTGGCAGTTTTGCAGCCCCAGCATTTT. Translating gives CASSLAVLQPQHF.